This T cell receptor (beta chain) came from a study of molecular identifiers for immune sequencing clone quantification. Whole-study findings and limits: Clonotypes surpassing 20 RNA copies contained over 97% of effector molecules, versus under 1% in naive cells. Investigators reportedly could detect spiked Jurkat TCR RNA from one cell among some 940,000 naive cells.

The CDR3 length is 13 residues. Germline V gene sequence: CDR1 SGHVS, CDR2 FNYEAQ. It was with previously described methods and listed TCR primers that bulk TCR libraries were made. TCRdb recomputed calls from the PCR reads with MiXCR, one row per CDR3 protein. The sample consists of over 550,000 distinct CDR3 sequences, around 25% of them appearing once. This clonotype was counted a few times. What it binds is not known. Since a much larger clone is just one base distant, this may be a read error. Material for sequencing was naive CD8+ T cells from blood, with Jurkat cell RNA spiked in. Indicated subset: FACS-sorted CD8+CD4-CCR7+CD45RA+ naive T cells. This clonotype originated in a human donor in good health. Some libraries in this study had Jurkat cell RNA spiked in. V usage is TRBV7-6 and J usage is TRBJ1-1, with a tentative D call TRBD1 (5 bases). CDR3 bases: TGTGCCAGCAGCCCACGGCAGGACACTGAAGCTGTCTTT. The encoded protein is CASSPRQDTEAVF. Looking up the rest from reference TRBV7-6 and TRBJ1-1 gives the full variable domain: GAGVSQSPRYKVTKRGQDVALRCDPISGHVSLYWYRQALGQGPEFLTYFNYEAQQDKSGLPNDRFSAERPEGSISTLTIQRTEQRDSAMYRCASSPRQDTEAVFGQGTRLTVV.